Listed below are T cell receptor beta chains from one sample, sequenced in a study of immune cell composition in non-small cell lung cancer. The table came from immunoSEQ multiplex PCR; TCRdb's copy has only in-frame clones and leaves some out. The sample includes over a thousand clones, approximately 66% seen only once; the top ten take roughly 30%. The specimen sequenced was non-adjacent lung tissue. The receptors originated from a human donor with non-small cell lung cancer. The CDR3 runs from the conserved cysteine through the conserved F or W. The D gene is left open where the match is weak. Clone size is stated in some rows and not others, as once, few, many or a class when expanded.

clone size,J gene,V gene,D gene,CDR3 DNA,CDR3 protein
.,TRBJ1-1,TRBV7-2,.,TGTGCCAGCAGCTTCAGGGGTTTTGGTGAAGCTTTCTTT,CASSFRGFGEAFF
.,TRBJ1-6,TRBV5-4,TRBD1,TGTGCCAGCAGTTTGGACAGGTCTAATTCACCCCTCCACTTT,CASSLDRSNSPLHF
.,TRBJ2-6,TRBV2,.,TGTGCCAGCCCGAAGAGGGCCAGCTCTGGGGCCAACGTCCTGACTTTC,CASPKRASSGANVLTF
.,TRBJ2-7,TRBV6-1,TRBD1,TGTGCCAGCCCCCCGACAGGGGACTCGAGCCAGGAGCAGTACTTC,CASPPTGDSSQEQYF
.,TRBJ2-3,TRBV4-3,.,TGCGCCAGCAGCCAAGATTGGGCATCCTCAGATACGCAGTATTTT,CASSQDWASSDTQYF
few,TRBJ2-2,TRBV6-5,TRBD1,TGTGCCAGCAGCGGACAGGGCATTCCCGGGGAGCTGTTTTTT,CASSGQGIPGELFF
few,TRBJ1-2,TRBV7-2,.,TGTGCCAGCAGCCCCAGGTCCGATGGCTACACCTTC,CASSPRSDGYTF
.,TRBJ2-3,TRBV19,TRBD2,TGTGCCAGTAGTATTTCTAGCGGGAGACAAACAGATACGCAGTATTTT,CASSISSGRQTDTQYF
few,TRBJ2-5,TRBV7-2,.,TGTGCCAGCAGCGCCCGGAGCCCGGGCCAAGAGACCCAGTACTTC,CASSARSPGQETQYF
.,TRBJ1-3,TRBV19,.,TGTGCCAGTAGTATTGGTCCGAGCGCTGGAAACACCATATATTTT,CASSIGPSAGNTIYF
large,TRBJ2-2,TRBV15,.,TGTGCCACCAGCAGAGGGCCGCACACCGGGGAGCTGTTTTTT,CATSRGPHTGELFF
few,TRBJ1-1,TRBV28,TRBD1,TGTGCCAGCAGTACAACCGACAGGGGCCCCCCTAACACTGAAGCTTTCTTT,CASSTTDRGPPNTEAFF
.,TRBJ2-1,TRBV29-1,.,TGCAGCGTAGTAATCGGGACGGGGGAGTTCTTC,CSVVIGTGEFF
.,TRBJ1-1,TRBV29-1,.,TGCAGCGTTGATACAGGGAGCACTGAAGCTTTCTTT,CSVDTGSTEAFF
large,TRBJ1-2,TRBV5-4,TRBD1,TGTGCCAGCAGCTTGGCCGGACAGGGGGCTTCATATGGCTACACCTTC,CASSLAGQGASYGYTF
.,TRBJ2-5,TRBV27,.,TGTGCCAGCAGTTTAGGCCCGTCAAATGCAATCCGGTACTTC,CASSLGPSNAIRYF
.,TRBJ2-7,TRBV10-3,TRBD1,TGTGCCATCAGTGGCCGGACAGGGGCCTACGAGCAGTACTTC,CAISGRTGAYEQYF
.,TRBJ2-2,TRBV7-9,.,TGTGCCAGCAGCTTTATGGGGCCTAACACCGGGGAGCTGTTTTTT,CASSFMGPNTGELFF